A single sample gave rise to the 21 T cell receptor beta chains below, sequenced in a study of CD8+ T cells in alopecia areata. Treatment reported: oral pan-JAK inhibitor, 5-10 mg twice daily. cDNA reverse transcribed from extracted RNA served as the sequencing template. Generated by immunoSEQ multiplex PCR, the TCRdb table keeps only in-frame clones and is missing some. The repertoire includes about 97,000 clones, 55% to 70% of them detected once, and approximately 16% sits in the top ten. Sequencing was performed on CD8+ T cells sorted from blood, taken at roughly week 55, from a patient treated with tofacitinib. The receptors derive from a human donor with alopecia areata.

The chain has TRBV7-9 and TRBJ2-7, with a weak D call TRBD2 (5 bases). This CDR3 has 14 residues. V was trimmed by 10 bases and J by 3 bases, leaving 19 bases between them. Germline lookup yields CDR1 SEHNR and CDR2 FQNEAQ (reference sequence). The CDR3 protein is CATLPGLPNYEQYF. CDR3 DNA sequence: TGTGCCACTCTACCCGGACTGCCAAACTACGAGCAGTACTTC.

The chain employs TRBV4-2 and TRBJ2-5, with 9 bases aligning to TRBD1. The CDR3 runs 13 residues. V shed 3 bases, J shed 4 bases, and the junction held 0 bases outside the gene matches. Germline V gene lookup returns CDR1 LGHNA and CDR2 YNFKEQ. The CDR3 here is CASSQTGGETQYF. CDR3 DNA sequence: TGTGCCAGCAGCCAGACAGGGGGAGAGACCCAGTACTTC.

The DNA for the CDR3 is TGTGCCAGCAGTAGCGACGGTCTCCTATATAATTCACCCCTCCACTTT. Amino acids: CASSSDGLLYNSPLHF. The rearrangement links TRBV2 to TRBJ1-6; D ambiguous. The CDR3 extends over 16 amino acids. Per the germline V gene, CDR1 is SNHLY and CDR2 is FYNNEI. V was shortened by 5 bases and J by 4 bases, with 15 bases between the two germline ends.

This clone has just a few counts. The chain is built from TRBV7-9 and TRBJ1-2; weak D call: TRBD1 (6 bases). The CDR3 totals 16 residues. Germline loops: CDR1 SEHNR, CDR2 FQNEAQ (reference sequence). Trimming shortened V by 2 bases and J by 8 bases, and 21 bases separated the two germline ends. DNA for the CDR3: TGTGCCAGCAGCTTATACCCGGGACACCACGTATGCGGCTACACCTTC. Its protein is CASSLYPGHHVCGYTF.

The rearrangement joins TRBV13 to TRBJ2-1, with 7 nucleotides matching TRBD2. CDR1 and CDR2 (germline): PRHDT, FYEKMQ (reference sequence). CDR3 length: 15 amino acids. The V gene end was trimmed by 1 base and the J gene end by 12 bases; junction bases not matched to a gene: 12. CDR3 nucleotide sequence: TGTGCCAGCAGCTTAGAAATGCGACGGGGGGTCGGGCAGTTCTTC. Protein sequence: CASSLEMRRGVGQFF.

V gene TRBV29-1 combines with J gene TRBJ2-3; 13 bases line up with TRBD2. V shed 5 bases and J 4 bases; nucleotides not matched to a gene: 9. This CDR3 comprises 16 residues. Germline CDR1 reads SQVTM; CDR2 reads ANQGSEA. The CDR3 is CSVTSGGANIADTQYF. The CDR3 nucleotides read TGCAGCGTTACTAGCGGGGGGGCCAATATAGCAGATACGCAGTATTTT.

The rearrangement uses TRBV4-1 and TRBJ1-4, with TRBD1 matching over 10 bases. The CDR3 extends over 15 amino acids. V gave up 6 bases and J gave up 8 bases; unmatched junction bases: 9. Germline V gene sequence: CDR1 MGHRA, CDR2 YSYEKL. CDR3 sequence: CASRETGGASEKLFF. The CDR3, as DNA: TGCGCCAGCAGGGAGACAGGGGGCGCATCAGAAAAACTGTTTTTT.

This chain uses TRBV15 with TRBJ1-4; D possibly corresponds to TRBD1 (5 bases). The germline CDR1 and CDR2 sequences are LNHNV and YYDKDF (reference sequence). The length of the CDR3 is 17 residues. V shed 0 bases and J shed 2 bases, with 13 bases lying between them. The CDR3 region is CATSRDPAGSTNEKLFF. Here the CDR3 DNA reads TGTGCCACCAGCAGAGACCCCGCAGGGAGCACTAATGAAAAACTGTTTTTT. Together with reference TRBV15 and TRBJ1-4, the CDR3 gives the full variable domain: DAMVIQNPRYQVTQFGKPVTLSCSQTLNHNVMYWYQQKSSQAPKLLFHYYDKDFNNEADTPDNFQSRRPNTSFCFLDIRSPGLGDTAMYLCATSRDPAGSTNEKLFFGSGTQLSVL.

CDR3 sequence (DNA): TGTGCCAGTAGGACGGGACAGGGGAGGAACTATGGCTACACCTTC. It specifies CASRTGQGRNYGYTF. The chain combines TRBV19 with TRBJ1-2; TRBD1 matches at 10 bases. The CDR3 is 15 amino acids. The J segment lost 2 bases and the V segment lost 6 bases, leaving 6 bases of the junction unmatched. Germline V gives CDR1 LNHDA, CDR2 SQIVND (reference sequence).

V is TRBV7-9 and J is TRBJ2-7, with 7 bases fitting TRBD1. CDR3 length: 16 amino acids. V shed 5 bases and J 5 bases; nucleotides not matched to a gene: 15. Germline V gives CDR1 SEHNR, CDR2 FQNEAQ (reference sequence). DNA of the CDR3: TGTGCCAGCAGCGGGTCCATGGGGCAGGGGGTCCACGAGCAGTACTTC. Translated, it gives CASSGSMGQGVHEQYF.

This chain uses TRBV7-9 with TRBJ2-3; 9 nucleotides line up with TRBD2. This CDR3 spans 15 amino acids. Per the germline V gene, CDR1 is SEHNR and CDR2 is FQNEAQ (reference sequence). V lost 6 bases and J lost 1; bases outside the gene matches: 5. CDR3 nucleotides: TGTGCCAGCAGAGATCCTAGCGGGGGCACAGATACGCAGTATTTT. Translated: CASRDPSGGTDTQYF.

The chain couples TRBV15 to TRBJ2-5; a weak D match, TRBD1 (6 bases). V lost 5 bases and J lost 5, with 15 bases in between. Germline CDR1 LNHNV, CDR2 YYDKDF (reference sequence). The CDR3 totals 14 residues. The CDR3 bases are TGTGCCACCAGCGCTCACAGGGCCGGGGAGACCCAGTACTTC. Protein product: CATSAHRAGETQYF.

In its sample, this clone was seen a few times. The chain carries TRBV5-1 and TRBJ2-7, with D perhaps matching TRBD2 (5 bases). This CDR3 spans 12 amino acids. Germline V lookup: CDR1 SGHRS, CDR2 YFSETQ. Trimming left V 0 bases short and J 9 bases short, with 10 bases between. CDR3 in DNA: TGCGCCAGCAGCTTGGTCGAGGGCGGGCAGTACTTC. It yields the protein CASSLVEGGQYF.

The chain links TRBV5-6 to TRBJ2-5; TRBD2 aligns across 9 bases. Germline CDR1 and CDR2: SGHDT and YYEEEE. After removal of 4 bases from V and 0 bases from J, the junction contained 7 bases not matched to a gene. The CDR3 spans 16 residues. In DNA form, the CDR3 reads TGTGCCAGCAGCCCAGAGCGGGGGGAAAACCAAGAGACCCAGTACTTC. It translates to CASSPERGENQETQYF.

The gene calls are TRBV4-2 and TRBJ2-1; D perhaps matches TRBD2 (7 bases). The CDR3 extends over 16 amino acids. CDR1 LGHNA and CDR2 YNFKEQ come from the germline V gene. With 2 bases removed from V and 1 base from J, the gap between germline ends came to 12 bases. Here the CDR3 reads CASSQNAGASYNEQFF. DNA for the CDR3: TGTGCCAGCAGCCAAAATGCGGGGGCTTCCTACAATGAGCAGTTCTTC.

The chain carries TRBV27 and TRBJ1-2; 7 bases agree with TRBD1. The V gene's germline CDR1 is MNHEY and CDR2 SMNVEV (reference sequence). The CDR3 has 13 residues. V was pared by 5 bases and J by 4 bases, with 4 bases of the junction left unmatched. The CDR3 DNA reads as TGTGCCAGCAGTCGAGACAGGGCCTATGGCTACACCTTC. It encodes CASSRDRAYGYTF.

This rearrangement joins TRBV25-1 to TRBJ2-3; D might be TRBD2 (5 bases). Deletions cut 2 bases from V and 2 bases from J, with 14 bases between. Germline CDR1 is MGHDK and CDR2 is SYGVNS. The CDR3 consists of 16 residues. The CDR3 region has the DNA TGTGCCAGCAGTGAAGGGGAGCGGCAGGTCACAGATACGCAGTATTTT. The encoded protein is CASSEGERQVTDTQYF.

This sequence joins TRBV27 and TRBJ2-1; D gene uncertain. This CDR3 comprises 17 residues. V was clipped by 0 bases and J by 9 bases, with 21 bases between them. Germline CDR1 MNHEY, CDR2 SMNVEV (reference sequence). CDR3 in amino acids: CASSLSSGTPLGTEQFF. Written as DNA, the CDR3 is TGTGCCAGCAGTTTATCGTCAGGTACCCCTCTGGGTACTGAGCAGTTCTTC.

This rearrangement joins TRBV25-1 to TRBJ2-7; D is unclear. The CDR3 is 13 amino acids. The V gene lost 2 bases and the J gene lost 12 bases, with 17 bases spanning the gap. Germline CDR1 and CDR2: MGHDK and SYGVNS. CDR3: CASSEPDGRIPYF. The CDR3 region has the DNA TGTGCCAGCAGTGAACCGGACGGACGCATACCGTACTTC.

The chain links TRBV11-2 to TRBJ2-3; maybe TRBD2 (6 bases). The length of the CDR3 is 18 residues. Germline CDR1 SGHAT, CDR2 FQNNGV. The germline V and J ends were trimmed by 0 bases and 1 base, with 17 bases remaining between them. In nucleotides, the CDR3 is TGTGCCAGCAGCTTAGATCGAAGGGCTAGCGTCGGCACAGATACGCAGTATTTT. Residues: CASSLDRRASVGTDTQYF. Based on the CDR3 plus reference TRBV11-2 and TRBJ2-3, the full variable domain is EAGVAQSPRYKIIEKRQSVAFWCNPISGHATLYWYQQILGQGPKLLIQFQNNGVVDDSQLPKDRFSAERLKGVDSTLKIQPAKLEDSAVYLCASSLDRRASVGTDTQYFGPGTRLTVL.

J is TRBJ2-3 and V is TRBV5-6; TRBD2 matches 8 bases. V lost 4 bases and J lost 4; bases outside the gene matches: 5. The CDR3 extends over 14 amino acids. Germline values: CDR1 SGHDT, CDR2 YYEEEE. The CDR3 sequence is CASSKGLAPDTQYF. CDR3 bases: TGTGCCAGCAGCAAAGGACTAGCACCAGATACGCAGTATTTT.